The 6 T cell receptor beta chains reported below all come from one sample, sequenced in a study of vaccination and CD4 T cells after COVID-19. With the Oncomine TCR Beta short-read assay, DNA from cultured CD4+ T cells was sequenced. One entry per CDR3 protein results from TCRdb running MiXCR on the PCR reads. The sample holds about 16,000 distinct CDR3 sequences, less than 70% seen once. No antigen is known for these receptors. Regarding treatment: roughly ten-day PBMC culture with coronavirus spike peptide pools or control peptides (ViraFEST assay). Material: CD4+ T cells from blood, cultured in vitro, obtained before SARS-CoV-2 vaccination. Receptors originate from a human donor who had recovered from COVID-19.

The chain has TRBV20-1 and TRBJ2-3; D uncertain. This CDR3 comprises 10 residues. V was shortened by 6 bases and J by 6 bases, with 7 bases between the two germline ends. The germline gives CDR1 DFQATT, CDR2 SNEGSKA (reference sequence). In DNA, the CDR3 is TGCAGTGCGACCCGGGATACGCAGTATTTT. Amino acids: CSATRDTQYF.

V gene TRBV19 combines with J gene TRBJ2-3, with D unclear. Deletions cut 5 bases from V and 4 bases from J, with 13 bases between. CDR1 is LNHDA, CDR2 SQIVND, per germline (reference sequence). The CDR3 runs to 14 residues. CDR3 coding DNA: TGTGCCAGTAGTCAGCCCTCCGCCGCAGATACGCAGTATTTT. This sequence encodes CASSQPSAADTQYF.

The chain links TRBV20-1 to TRBJ2-5, with 13 bases aligning to TRBD2. The germline CDR1 and CDR2 sequences are DFQATT and SNEGSKA (reference sequence). Germline trimming cut 0 bases from V and 5 bases from J; bases unmatched to any gene: 9. The CDR3 totals 17 residues. CDR3 nucleotide sequence: TGCAGTGCTAGAGATTGGACTAGCGGGAGTGATGTGGAGACCCAGTACTTC. Translating gives CSARDWTSGSDVETQYF.

The chain links TRBV18 to TRBJ2-1, with TRBD2 matching 12 bases. V lost 0 bases and J lost 1; bases outside the gene matches: 10. The CDR3 runs 20 residues. Germline CDR1 is KGHSH and CDR2 is LQKENI. The CDR3 nucleotides are TGTGCCAGCTCACCACCGATGGCTAGCGGGAGGGGTGGATCCTACAATGAGCAGTTCTTC. It encodes CASSPPMASGRGGSYNEQFF.

J is TRBJ2-3 and V is TRBV11-2, with a tentative D call TRBD2 (6 bases). The CDR3 is made up of 15 amino acids. With 0 bases removed from V and 3 bases from J, the gap between germline ends came to 10 bases. Per the germline V gene, CDR1 is SGHAT and CDR2 is FQNNGV. The CDR3 nucleotides read TGTGCCAGCAGCTTAGATAGCGGTTCTACAGATACGCAGTATTTT. It translates to CASSLDSGSTDTQYF.

The chain links TRBV6-1 to TRBJ2-4; D gene unclear. This CDR3 contains 13 residues. Trimming removed 4 bases from V and 5 bases from J, with 9 bases in between. Per the germline V gene, CDR1 is MNHNS and CDR2 is SASEGT. The CDR3 DNA sequence: TGTGCCAGCAGTGGAGTAGGACAAAACATTCAGTACTTC. Protein product: CASSGVGQNIQYF.